One and the same sample provided the 18 T cell receptor beta chains below, sequenced in a study of blood T cell repertoires in COVID-19. Some clones are missing from TCRdb's copy, which holds only in-frame ones; the method was immunoSEQ multiplex PCR. The sample includes around 220,000 clones, under 90% of them seen just once. Material: peripheral blood. The receptor source for this set is a man younger than 45 with active or convalescent COVID-19.

V is TRBV19 and J is TRBJ2-7; TRBD2 agrees at 8 bases. The CDR3 is 14 residues long. With V trimmed by 2 bases and J by 3 bases, 3 bases remained unmatched. CDR1 and CDR2 (germline): LNHDA, SQIVND (reference sequence). The CDR3 DNA reads as TGTGCCAGTAGTATATCCGGGAGGGTCTACGAGCAGTACTTC. This codes for CASSISGRVYEQYF.

V and J are TRBV6-6 and TRBJ2-1; 10 positions agree with TRBD1. This CDR3 contains 16 residues. With 2 bases clipped from V and 3 bases from J, the junction kept 4 bases outside the gene matches. The germline CDR1 and CDR2 sequences are MNHNY and SVGAGI (reference sequence). CDR3 sequence: CASSYPTGGDYNEQFF. Written as DNA, the CDR3 is TGTGCCAGCAGTTACCCGACAGGGGGCGACTACAATGAGCAGTTCTTC.

The chain joins TRBV4-2 to TRBJ1-6; D is possibly TRBD1 (5 bases). Germline V gene data show CDR1 as LGHNA and CDR2 as YNFKEQ. The CDR3 loop spans 16 amino acids. V shed 1 base and J shed 8 bases, with 15 bases lying between them. The CDR3 coding sequence is TGTGCCAGCAGCCAAGTTTCAACCAGGGCGGATTCACCCCTCCACTTT. Residues: CASSQVSTRADSPLHF.

The chain couples TRBV30 to TRBJ1-5, with no clear D. CDR3 length: 13 residues. Germline V gene sequence: CDR1 GTSNPN, CDR2 SVGIG (reference sequence). With 2 bases removed from V and 5 bases from J, the gap between germline ends came to 10 bases. CDR3: CAWSRRADQPQHF. The DNA for the CDR3 is TGTGCCTGGAGTAGGCGGGCTGATCAGCCCCAGCATTTT.

This chain uses TRBV29-1 with TRBJ2-1, with D unclear. There are 13 residues in the CDR3. Germline V gives CDR1 SQVTM, CDR2 ANQGSEA. With 2 bases removed from V and 8 bases from J, the gap between germline ends came to 13 bases. The CDR3 sequence: CSVEMTYGDEQFF. In DNA, the CDR3 is TGCAGCGTTGAAATGACATACGGCGATGAGCAGTTCTTC.

V gene TRBV5-1 combines with J gene TRBJ1-1; 7 positions match TRBD1. The CDR3 spans 14 residues. The junction had 4 bases not matched to a gene; V was cut back by 3 bases and J by 2 bases. CDR1 SGHRS and CDR2 YFSETQ come from the germline V gene. The CDR3 loop reads CASSSRQGNTEAFF. The CDR3 DNA follows: TGCGCCAGCAGCTCGAGACAGGGCAACACTGAAGCTTTCTTT.

For the CDR3, the DNA is TGTGCCAGCAGTTACAAGGGACAACAAGAGACCCAGTACTTC. It yields the protein CASSYKGQQETQYF. This chain uses TRBV6-5 with TRBJ2-5, with D tentatively TRBD1 (6 bases). The germline V gene has CDR1 MNHEY and CDR2 SVGAGI. Between the trimmed V and J ends, which lost 2 bases and 2 bases, there was a span of 9 bases. The CDR3 totals 14 residues.

The rearrangement uses TRBV7-2 and TRBJ1-2, with unresolved D. The germline gives CDR1 SGHTA, CDR2 FQGNSA. The CDR3 is 12 residues long. The V and J ends lost 2 bases and 8 bases respectively, with 9 bases between them. The CDR3 DNA sequence: TGTGCCAGCAGCTTATCGGCAGGAGGCTACACCTTC. Translation gives CASSLSAGGYTF.

This clone has more than one count but fewer than ten. V usage is TRBV3-1 (or the pseudogene TRBV3-2) and J usage is TRBJ2-7; D call uncertain. Germline V gene data show CDR1 as LGHDT and CDR2 as YNNKEL (reference sequence). The CDR3 runs 13 residues. With 4 bases removed from V and 0 bases from J, the gap between germline ends came to 7 bases. The DNA for the CDR3 is TGTGCCAGCAGCCCCCGGTCCTCCTACGAGCAGTACTTC. Translating gives CASSPRSSYEQYF.

J is TRBJ1-1 and V is TRBV28; 8 nucleotides agree with TRBD1. The trim removed 6 bases at V and 4 bases at J, leaving 4 bases unmatched. The CDR3 length is 13 residues. The germline gives CDR1 MDHEN, CDR2 SYDVKM. CDR3 coding DNA: TGTGCCAGCAGCCTCGGACAGGGCACTGAAGCTTTCTTT. Its protein is CASSLGQGTEAFF.

The chain joins TRBV9 to TRBJ2-1; 8 bases align to TRBD2. CDR1 is SGDLS and CDR2 is YYNGEE in the germline V gene. After removal of 0 bases from V and 2 bases from J, the junction contained 7 bases not matched to a gene. The CDR3 covers 17 residues. The CDR3 coding sequence is TGTGCCAGCAGCGTAGGAGGCAGCGGGAGCACCTACAATGAGCAGTTCTTC. Its translation: CASSVGGSGSTYNEQFF.

This clone was found a few times. The chain joins TRBV15 to TRBJ2-1; TRBD2 agrees at 9 bases. Per germline, CDR1 LNHNV and CDR2 YYDKDF (reference sequence). V trimming: 0 bases; J trimming: 6 bases; junction bases outside the gene matches: 15. This CDR3 spans 19 amino acids. The CDR3 sequence is CATSRDPPLGGRARNEQFF. CDR3 nucleotides: TGTGCCACCAGCAGAGATCCGCCCCTCGGCGGGAGGGCCCGCAATGAGCAGTTCTTC.

The rearrangement joins TRBV27 to TRBJ2-7; D perhaps matches TRBD2 (5 bases). With 7 bases removed from V and 0 bases from J, the gap between germline ends came to 19 bases. Germline CDR1 is MNHEY and CDR2 is SMNVEV (reference sequence). The CDR3 extends over 16 amino acids. The CDR3 here is CASKAPGSSSSYEQYF. In DNA, the CDR3 is TGTGCCAGCAAAGCCCCGGGGTCTTCAAGCTCCTACGAGCAGTACTTC.

This clone has more than one count but fewer than ten. CDR3: CASSLGTGGRANYGYTF. As DNA, the CDR3 is TGTGCCAGCAGCTTAGGGACAGGGGGTCGAGCTAACTATGGCTACACCTTC. The V and J genes are TRBV7-8 and TRBJ1-2; 10 bases fit TRBD1. V shed 1 base, J shed 0 bases, and the junction held 5 bases outside the gene matches. The V gene's germline CDR1 is SGHVS and CDR2 FQNEAQ. This CDR3 is 17 amino acids long.

CDR3 DNA: TGTGCCTGGAGTGTAGGCGGGGGTAGCTCCTACGAGCAGTACTTC. This sequence encodes CAWSVGGGSSYEQYF. This chain joins TRBV30 and TRBJ2-7, with 7 bases that match TRBD2. The germline gives CDR1 GTSNPN, CDR2 SVGIG (reference sequence). The junction had 5 bases not matched to a gene; V was cut back by 0 bases and J by 0 bases. This CDR3 spans 15 amino acids.

The chain couples TRBV5-1 to TRBJ2-3, with 12 nucleotides matching TRBD2. Germline loops: CDR1 SGHRS, CDR2 YFSETQ. After removal of 1 base from V and 9 bases from J, the junction contained 12 bases not matched to a gene. The CDR3 sequence is 17 residues long. CDR3 sequence (DNA): TGCGCCAGCAGCTTGTACCGGCTAGCGGGAGGGCAGCAGACGCAGTATTTT. It encodes CASSLYRLAGGQQTQYF.

The CDR3 nucleotides read TGTGCCAGCAGCTTAGCCAGGTGGGGGGGAGGGGATACGCAGTATTTT. Residues: CASSLARWGGGDTQYF. The J gene is TRBJ2-3, the V gene TRBV11-2; 7 bases fit TRBD2. V lost 1 base to trimming and J lost 6 bases; unmatched junction nucleotides: 10. The germline V gene encodes CDR1 SGHAT and CDR2 FQNNGV. The CDR3 consists of 16 residues.

The V gene is TRBV19, the J gene TRBJ2-7; 7 bases match TRBD1. Germline values: CDR1 LNHDA, CDR2 SQIVND (reference sequence). CDR3 size: 15 residues. Germline trimming cut 1 base from V and 1 base from J; bases unmatched to any gene: 4. In DNA form, the CDR3 reads TGTGCCAGTAGTATAGTACGACAGGGATCCTACGAGCAGTACTTC. This encodes CASSIVRQGSYEQYF.